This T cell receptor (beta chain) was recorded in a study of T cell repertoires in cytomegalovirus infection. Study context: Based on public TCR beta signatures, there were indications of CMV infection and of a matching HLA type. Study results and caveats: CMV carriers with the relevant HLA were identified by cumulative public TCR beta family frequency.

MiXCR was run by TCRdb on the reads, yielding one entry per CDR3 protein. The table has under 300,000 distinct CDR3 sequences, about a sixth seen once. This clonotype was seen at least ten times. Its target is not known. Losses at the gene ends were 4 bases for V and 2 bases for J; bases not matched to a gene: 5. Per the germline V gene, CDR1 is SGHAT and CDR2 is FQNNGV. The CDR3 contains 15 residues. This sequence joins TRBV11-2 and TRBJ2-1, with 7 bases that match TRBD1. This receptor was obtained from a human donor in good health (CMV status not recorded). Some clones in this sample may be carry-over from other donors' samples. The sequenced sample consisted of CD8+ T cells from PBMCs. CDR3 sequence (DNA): TGTGCCAGCAGCTCGCAGGACAGGACCTACAATGAGCAGTTCTTC. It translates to CASSSQDRTYNEQFF. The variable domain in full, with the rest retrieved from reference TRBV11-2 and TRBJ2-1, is EAGVAQSPRYKIIEKRQSVAFWCNPISGHATLYWYQQILGQGPKLLIQFQNNGVVDDSQLPKDRFSAERLKGVDSTLKIQPAKLEDSAVYLCASSSQDRTYNEQFFGPGTRLTVL.